This T cell receptor (beta chain) was captured in a study of identical twins. The authors used template switching to add a universal primer site and gave cDNA unique molecular identifiers. MiXCR, run by TCRdb on the 5' RACE reads, gives a single entry per CDR3 protein. The sample lists under 250,000 distinct CDR3 sequences, roughly 13% seen once, with about 4% in the top ten. This clonotype was picked up a small number of times. CDR3 length equals 14 residues. Trimming removed 5 bases at V and 5 bases at J, with 17 bases between. In germline, CDR1 is DFQATT, CDR2 SNEGSKA (reference sequence). These data also formed part of another study, on yellow fever vaccine responses in identical twins.

The clonotype comes from a young woman in good health. The J gene is TRBJ2-3, the V gene TRBV20-1; tentatively, D is TRBD2 (7 bases). Sequences were obtained from memory (CD45RO+) T cells sorted from blood. The CDR3 DNA is TGCAGTGCTGGAGGGTGGGGGGGGCTAGATACGCAGTATTTT. Protein product: CSAGGWGGLDTQYF.